The 5 T cell receptor beta chains below were found in one sample sequenced in a study of blood T cell repertoires in COVID-19. Produced via immunoSEQ multiplex PCR; TCRdb's table is partial and in-frame only. The sample holds 250,000 or so clones, approximately 90% seen once. Sequencing was carried out using PBMCs or T cells enriched from blood (not recorded which). Receptors were obtained from a man aged 35-49 years who had been exposed to COVID-19.

This chain joins TRBV5-1 and TRBJ1-5; D unclear. V lost 0 bases, J lost 7 bases, and 14 bases lay in between. In germline, CDR1 is SGHRS, CDR2 YFSETQ. This CDR3 comprises 15 residues. The CDR3 is CASSLAGVDGQPQHF. The CDR3 coding sequence is TGCGCCAGCAGCTTGGCCGGTGTCGACGGGCAGCCCCAGCATTTT.

The chain joins TRBV23-1 to TRBJ1-4; 9 bases are shared with TRBD1. TRBV23-1 is filed as an ORF, its function uncertain. The CDR3 runs 19 residues. The V segment lost 0 bases and the J segment 8 bases; nucleotides outside the gene matches: 16. The CDR3 coding sequence is TGCGCCAGCAGTCAATCCCGGGACAGGGAAGGAGACTCTTGGGAAAAACTGTTTTTT. This translates into CASSQSRDREGDSWEKLFF.

This chain links TRBV30 with TRBJ2-7, with D tentatively TRBD1 (5 bases). Germline values: CDR1 GTSNPN, CDR2 SVGIG (reference sequence). The germline V and J ends were trimmed by 4 bases and 4 bases, with 14 bases remaining between them. The CDR3 consists of 13 residues. Written as DNA, the CDR3 is TGTGCCTGGATGAGGCAGGGTGGGTACGAGCAGTACTTC. It encodes CAWMRQGGYEQYF.

This chain links TRBV7-9 with TRBJ2-2, with a tentative D call TRBD1 (6 bases). With 5 bases removed from V and 8 bases from J, the gap between germline ends came to 15 bases. Germline-derived CDR1 and CDR2 are SEHNR and FQNEAQ (reference sequence). The CDR3 has 14 residues. CDR3 residues: CASSPPLGGGELFF. In DNA form, the CDR3 reads TGTGCCAGCAGCCCACCCCTAGGGGGAGGGGAGCTGTTTTTT.

The chain couples TRBV28 to TRBJ1-5, with 7 bases matching TRBD1. The ends lost 6 bases at V and 0 bases at J; junction bases unmatched: 8. Looked up from germline, CDR1 is MDHEN and CDR2 is SYDVKM. There are 16 residues in the CDR3. CDR3 region: CASSLTGDYSNQPQHF. CDR3 DNA sequence: TGTGCCAGCAGCCTAACAGGGGATTATAGCAATCAGCCCCAGCATTTT.